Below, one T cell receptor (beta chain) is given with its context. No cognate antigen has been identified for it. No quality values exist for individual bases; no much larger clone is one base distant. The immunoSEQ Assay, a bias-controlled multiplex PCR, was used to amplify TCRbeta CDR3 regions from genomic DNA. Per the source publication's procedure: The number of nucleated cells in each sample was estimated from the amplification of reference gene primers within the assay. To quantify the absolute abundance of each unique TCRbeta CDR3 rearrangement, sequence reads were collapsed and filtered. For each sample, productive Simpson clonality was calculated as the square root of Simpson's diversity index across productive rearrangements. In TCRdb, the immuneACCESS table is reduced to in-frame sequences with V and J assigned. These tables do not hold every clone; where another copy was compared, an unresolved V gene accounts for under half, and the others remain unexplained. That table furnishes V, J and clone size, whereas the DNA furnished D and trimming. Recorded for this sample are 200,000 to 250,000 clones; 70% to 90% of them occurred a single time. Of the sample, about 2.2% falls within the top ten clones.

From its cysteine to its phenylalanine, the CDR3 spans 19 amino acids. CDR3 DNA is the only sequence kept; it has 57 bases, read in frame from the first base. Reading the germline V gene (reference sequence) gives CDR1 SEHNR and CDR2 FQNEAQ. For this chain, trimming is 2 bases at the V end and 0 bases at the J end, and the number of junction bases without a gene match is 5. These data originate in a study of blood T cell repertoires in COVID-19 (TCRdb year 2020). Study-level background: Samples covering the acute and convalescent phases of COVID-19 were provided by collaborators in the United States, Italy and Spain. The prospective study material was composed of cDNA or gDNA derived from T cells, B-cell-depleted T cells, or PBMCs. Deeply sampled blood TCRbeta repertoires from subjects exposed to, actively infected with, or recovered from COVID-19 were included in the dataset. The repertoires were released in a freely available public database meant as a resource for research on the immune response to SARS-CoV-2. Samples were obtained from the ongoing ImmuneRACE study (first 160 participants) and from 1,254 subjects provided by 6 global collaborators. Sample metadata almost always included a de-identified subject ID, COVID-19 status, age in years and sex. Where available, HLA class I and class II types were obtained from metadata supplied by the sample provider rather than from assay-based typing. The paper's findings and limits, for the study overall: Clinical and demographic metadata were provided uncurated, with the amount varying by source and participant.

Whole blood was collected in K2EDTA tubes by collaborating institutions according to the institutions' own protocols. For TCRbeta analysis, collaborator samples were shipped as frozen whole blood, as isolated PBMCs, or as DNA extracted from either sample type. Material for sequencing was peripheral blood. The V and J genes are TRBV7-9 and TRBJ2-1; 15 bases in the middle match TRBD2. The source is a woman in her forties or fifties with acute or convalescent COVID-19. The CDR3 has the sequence CASSLLRTSGRDSYNEQFF. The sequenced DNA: TGTGCCAGCAGCTTACTAAGGACTAGCGGGAGGGACTCCTACAATGAGCAGTTCTTC. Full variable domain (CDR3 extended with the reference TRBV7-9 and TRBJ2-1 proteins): DTGVSQNPRHKITKRGQNVTFRCDPISEHNRLYWYRQTLGQGPEFLTYFQNEAQLEKSRLLSDRFSAERPKGSFSTLEIQRTEQGDSAMYLCASSLLRTSGRDSYNEQFFGPGTRLTVL.